This TCR beta chain was sequenced during a study of circulating and synovial CD4+ cells in juvenile arthritis. The study, taken as a whole, reports: Vbeta family usage analysis did not detect the pathogenic-like versus bulk difference. Overlap with synovium rose as more T cells were sequenced. These repertoires were less diverse than bulk blood CD4 repertoires.

CDR1 is KGHSH and CDR2 is LQKENI in the germline V gene. This CDR3 is built from 16 residues. V dropped 0 bases and J dropped 0 bases, with 11 bases sitting between them. Patients with active juvenile idiopathic arthritis donated these samples. About this clone: Its cognate antigen is unknown.

The table came from immunoSEQ multiplex PCR; TCRdb's copy has only in-frame clones and leaves some out. Of about 33,000 clones in the sample, about 96% were seen once. The V and J genes are TRBV18 and TRBJ1-1; TRBD1 might be the D (6 bases). The receptor comes from a human donor with juvenile idiopathic arthritis. Specimen: CD4+ T cells from blood. The chain's CDR3 is CASSPPSAGVNTEAFF. The CDR3 DNA follows: TGTGCCAGCTCACCACCATCGGCAGGGGTGAACACTGAAGCTTTCTTT. The full variable domain, with the rest looked up from reference TRBV18 and TRBJ1-1, is NAGVMQNPRHLVRRRGQEARLRCSPMKGHSHVYWYRQLPEEGLKFMVYLQKENIIDESGMPKERFSAEFPKEGPSILRIQQVVRGDSAAYFCASSPPSAGVNTEAFFGQGTRLTVV.